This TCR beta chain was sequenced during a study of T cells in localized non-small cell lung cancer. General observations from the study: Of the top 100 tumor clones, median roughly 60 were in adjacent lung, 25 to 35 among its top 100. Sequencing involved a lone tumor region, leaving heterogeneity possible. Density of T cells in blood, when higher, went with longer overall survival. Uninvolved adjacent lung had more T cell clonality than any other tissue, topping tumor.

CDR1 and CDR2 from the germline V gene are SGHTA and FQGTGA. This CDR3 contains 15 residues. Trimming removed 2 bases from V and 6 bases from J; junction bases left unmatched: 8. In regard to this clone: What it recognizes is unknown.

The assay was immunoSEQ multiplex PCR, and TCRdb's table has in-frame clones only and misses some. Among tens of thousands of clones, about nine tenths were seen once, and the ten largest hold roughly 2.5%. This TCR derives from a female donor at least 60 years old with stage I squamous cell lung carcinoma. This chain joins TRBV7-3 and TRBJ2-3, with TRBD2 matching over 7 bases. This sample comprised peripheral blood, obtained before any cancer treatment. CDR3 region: CASSLGPSGADTQYF. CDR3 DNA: TGTGCCAGCAGCTTAGGGCCTAGCGGCGCCGATACGCAGTATTTT.